This section outlines one T cell receptor beta chain sequence together with its context. Its antigen is unknown. The source of the sample is a study of cytotoxic CD8 clonotypes in ibrutinib-treated CLL. Whole-study results and caveats: Relative to age-matched healthy donors, clonality at baseline was higher, and it tracked circulating CD8+ T-cell counts.

CDR1 is SQVTM, CDR2 ANQGSEA, per germline. The CDR3 sequence is 14 residues long. V was trimmed by 6 bases and J by 8 bases, leaving 22 bases between them. Extraction of roughly 2 micrograms of genomic DNA from cryopreserved PBMCs supplied material for TCR beta libraries. The data were produced by immunoSEQ multiplex PCR, yet TCRdb's version contains in-frame clones alone and is incomplete. This table holds 250,000 to 350,000 clones, roughly four fifths found once. The sample was PBMCs, taken at disease progression, from a patient treated with ibrutinib. V is TRBV29-1 and J is TRBJ1-2, with D possibly matching TRBD1 (5 bases). The TCR originated in a human donor with chronic lymphocytic leukemia. The CDR3 DNA follows: TGCAGCGTCCTACCGGGACGGGGGATGAGGGGCTACACCTTC. Amino acids: CSVLPGRGMRGYTF.